The rows below give T cell receptor beta chains drawn from one sample of a study of blood T cell repertoires in COVID-19. The data were produced by immunoSEQ multiplex PCR, yet TCRdb's version contains in-frame clones alone and is incomplete. Among 180,000 or so clones listed, about 85% were seen once. Material for sequencing was peripheral blood. The receptors originated from a woman older than 75 with acute or convalescent COVID-19. The CDR3 runs from the conserved cysteine through the conserved F or W. A D gene is named only where the DNA matches it firmly. Part of the rows lack a size; the others show once, few, many or a class for expanded clones.

abundance	d_gene	v_gene	j_gene	CDR3nt	CDR3aa
.	TRBD2	TRBV11-3	TRBJ2-2	TGTGCCAGCAGCTTAAGTTCGGGAGCGGGAGTCACCGGGGAGCTGTTTTTT	CASSLSSGAGVTGELFF
.	TRBD1	TRBV19	TRBJ2-3	TGTGCCAGTAGTTCTCGGGACAGCAAGTTCACAGATACGCAGTATTTT	CASSSRDSKFTDTQYF
once	TRBD1	TRBV29-1	TRBJ2-1	TGCAGCGTTAACCGGGACAGGTTTTACAATGAGCAGTTCTTC	CSVNRDRFYNEQFF
.	TRBD2	TRBV9	TRBJ2-7	TGTGCCAGCAGCGTAGGGCTAGCGGAGGGCTACGAGCAGTACTTC	CASSVGLAEGYEQYF
.	TRBD1	TRBV11-1	TRBJ1-6	TGTGCCAGCAGTGACAGGGGGTGGAATTCACCCCTCCACTTT	CASSDRGWNSPLHF
.	TRBD2	TRBV6-6	TRBJ2-5	TGTGCCAGCAGTTTTCTAGCGGGAGAACGAGAGACCCAGTACTTC	CASSFLAGERETQYF
.	TRBD1	TRBV4-3	TRBJ1-2	TGCGCCAGCAGCCAGGGACAGGGATCGGGTGGCTACACCTTC	CASSQGQGSGGYTF
.	.	TRBV28	TRBJ2-7	TGTGCCAGCAGCCCCGCATCCGCGGGGGCTCACGAGCAGTACTTC	CASSPASAGAHEQYF
.	TRBD1	TRBV10-3	TRBJ1-2	TGTGCCATCAGTGAGACCCGGGACAGTAAGGGCTACACCTTC	CAISETRDSKGYTF
.	TRBD1	TRBV6-5	TRBJ1-2	TGTGCCAGCAGTAACCACAGGGGCGCTAACTATGGCTACACCTTC	CASSNHRGANYGYTF
.	TRBD2	TRBV11-2	TRBJ2-1	TGTGCCAGCAGCTTAGTTCTCAGCGGGGGATCCTACAATGAGCAGTTCTTC	CASSLVLSGGSYNEQFF
.	TRBD2	TRBV28	TRBJ2-5	TGTGCCAGCAGGGGTAGCGGGAGTTCAGAGACCCAGTACTTC	CASRGSGSSETQYF
.	.	TRBV10-3	TRBJ1-2	TGTGCCATCAGTGAGATTAGGGGTTATGGCTACACCTTC	CAISEIRGYGYTF
.	.	TRBV7-8	TRBJ2-3	TGTGCCAGCAGCTTAGGACAGGGCACAGATACGCAGTATTTT	CASSLGQGTDTQYF
.	.	TRBV9	TRBJ2-1	TGTGCCAGCACCCCCCGCCGGGACAACTACAATGAGCAGTTCTTC	CASTPRRDNYNEQFF
.	.	TRBV28	TRBJ2-2	TGTGCCAGCAGTTTCTCCGACAGACTTTCCGGGGAGCTGTTTTTT	CASSFSDRLSGELFF
.	TRBD2	TRBV18	TRBJ2-1	TGTGCCAGCTCCACCGGGGCGGGAGGGCCCTACAATGAGCAGTTCTTC	CASSTGAGGPYNEQFF
.	.	TRBV28	TRBJ1-3	TGTGCCAGCGTCCCTTTCTCTGGAAACACCATATATTTT	CASVPFSGNTIYF
.	.	TRBV2	TRBJ1-5	TGTGCCAGCAGGGGGCAGGGATTAAGCAATCAGCCCCAGCATTTT	CASRGQGLSNQPQHF
.	.	TRBV5-6	TRBJ1-1	TGTGCCAGCAGCTTAAACAGGCGCCAGGCGTGGACTGAAGCTTTCTTT	CASSLNRRQAWTEAFF